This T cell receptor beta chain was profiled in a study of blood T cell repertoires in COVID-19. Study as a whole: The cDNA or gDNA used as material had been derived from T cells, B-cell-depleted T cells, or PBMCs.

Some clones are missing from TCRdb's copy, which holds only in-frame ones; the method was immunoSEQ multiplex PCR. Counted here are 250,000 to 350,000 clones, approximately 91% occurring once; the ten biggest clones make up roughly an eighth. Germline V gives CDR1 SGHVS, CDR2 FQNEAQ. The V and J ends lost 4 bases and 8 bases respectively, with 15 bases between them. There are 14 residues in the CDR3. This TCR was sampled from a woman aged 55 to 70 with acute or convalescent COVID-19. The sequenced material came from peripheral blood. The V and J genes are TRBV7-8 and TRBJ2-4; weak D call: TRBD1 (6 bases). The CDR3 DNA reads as TGTGCCAGCAGCTCCATCGGGACAATTGACATTCAGTACTTC. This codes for CASSSIGTIDIQYF.